These 25 T cell receptor beta chains came from one sample sequenced in a study of T cells in Graves' hyperthyroidism and ophthalmopathy. Authors of the study amplified TCR beta CDR3 regions from RNA transcripts. HTBI primers were employed in a first-round RT-PCR of the TCR CDR3. Via MiXCR, TCRdb re-called the multiplex PCR reads, giving one row per CDR3 protein. Altogether around 250,000 distinct CDR3 sequences are present, roughly 14% being singletons, with the ten largest covering 10% to 15%. Source material: blood. The receptors come from a middle-aged woman with Graves' hyperthyroidism that later progressed to Graves' ophthalmopathy.

Ten or more counts support this clonotype. The V call is TRBV7-9, the J call TRBJ2-5; 8 bases are shared with TRBD2. The CDR3 spans 16 residues. Germline values: CDR1 SEHNR, CDR2 FQNEAQ (reference sequence). The V segment lost 3 bases and the J segment 7 bases; nucleotides outside the gene matches: 13. CDR3 loop: CASSFFPGLGNATQYF. In DNA, the CDR3 is TGTGCCAGCAGCTTCTTCCCGGGACTAGGCAACGCGACCCAGTACTTC.

Concerning this clonotype itself: A much larger clone is a single base away; this may be a read error. CDR3 DNA: TGTGCCAGCAGTTCACAGGAGTGGGGGACCGAGTACTTC. Translated, it gives CASSSQEWGTEYF. The chain couples TRBV27 to TRBJ2-5, with D possibly called TRBD1 or TRBD2 (5 bases each). This CDR3 has 13 residues. In germline, CDR1 is MNHEY, CDR2 SMNVEV (reference sequence).

This clonotype was observed many times. V usage is TRBV11-2 and J usage is TRBJ2-3; D possibly corresponds to TRBD1 (5 bases). The CDR3 runs 16 residues. Trimming took 0 bases from V and 2 from J, leaving 12 bases between them. CDR1 is SGHAT, CDR2 FQNNGV, per germline. The DNA of the CDR3 is TGTGCCAGCAGCTTAGACAGGGCCCCTCTCACAGATACGCAGTATTTT. Translated, it gives CASSLDRAPLTDTQYF.

The table lists this clonotype with a few counts. The V and J genes are TRBV19 and TRBJ2-1; D remains ambiguous. V was cut by 3 bases and J by 0 bases, with 9 bases left in between. Germline CDR1 reads LNHDA; CDR2 reads SQIVND (reference sequence). The CDR3 totals 15 residues. CDR3 loop: CASSIGMSSYNEQFF. The CDR3 DNA follows: TGTGCCAGTAGTATTGGGATGAGCTCCTACAATGAGCAGTTCTTC.

This clonotype was counted at least ten times. In DNA, the CDR3 is TGTGCCAGCAGCCCCGGGACACGCTACGAGCAGTACTTC. Protein product: CASSPGTRYEQYF. V is TRBV28 and J is TRBJ2-7; TRBD1 is a possible D gene (6 bases). There are 13 residues in the CDR3. Germline V lookup: CDR1 MDHEN, CDR2 SYDVKM. V lost 6 bases and J 3 bases, leaving 12 bases between the germline ends.

In its sample, this clonotype was seen a few times. The chain links TRBV20-1 to TRBJ2-7, with 7 positions matching TRBD2. This CDR3 has 14 residues. Germline trimming cut 3 bases from V and 0 bases from J; bases unmatched to any gene: 5. Germline CDR1 DFQATT, CDR2 SNEGSKA (reference sequence). The CDR3 sequence is CSASSGGSSYEQYF. CDR3 coding DNA: TGCAGTGCTAGCTCGGGCGGGAGCTCCTACGAGCAGTACTTC.

This clonotype was recorded a few times. The chain combines TRBV7-6 with TRBJ2-5; no clear D gene. From germline, CDR1 is SGHVS and CDR2 FNYEAQ. The CDR3 contains 17 residues. The V and J ends lost 3 bases and 2 bases respectively, with 19 bases between them. The CDR3 nucleotides are TGTGCCAGCAGCTTTCTCCCGTTAAGCGTACAGCAAGAGACCCAGTACTTC. Protein: CASSFLPLSVQQETQYF. The variable domain in full, completed from reference TRBV7-6 and TRBJ2-5, reads GAGVSQSPRYKVTKRGQDVALRCDPISGHVSLYWYRQALGQGPEFLTYFNYEAQQDKSGLPNDRFSAERPEGSISTLTIQRTEQRDSAMYRCASSFLPLSVQQETQYFGPGTRLLVL.

This clonotype was found a few times. This chain links TRBV28 with TRBJ1-2; the D gene is possibly TRBD1 (6 bases). This CDR3 has 15 amino acids. Germline loops: CDR1 MDHEN, CDR2 SYDVKM. Trimming left V 3 bases short and J 4 bases short, with 15 bases between. CDR3 amino acids: CASSFLRGQPYGYTF. Written as DNA, the CDR3 is TGTGCCAGCAGTTTCCTTAGAGGACAGCCCTATGGCTACACCTTC.

This sequence joins TRBV2 and TRBJ1-1; 8 positions agree with TRBD1. V shed 6 bases, J shed 2 bases, and the junction held 8 bases outside the gene matches. Germline CDR1 reads SNHLY; CDR2 reads FYNNEI. CDR3 size: 15 residues. CDR3 bases: TGTGCCAGCAGCCAGATGACAGGGGATAACACTGAAGCTTTCTTT. It is translated as CASSQMTGDNTEAFF.

This clonotype was recorded at least ten times. The genes are TRBV28 and TRBJ2-2; D remains ambiguous. V gave up 3 bases and J gave up 6 bases, with 8 bases separating them. Germline V gives CDR1 MDHEN, CDR2 SYDVKM. The CDR3 is made up of 13 amino acids. As DNA, the CDR3 is TGTGCCAGCAGTTTGCGGCAGGCCGGGGAGCTGTTTTTT. The encoded protein is CASSLRQAGELFF.

Many counts were recorded for this clonotype. This rearrangement joins TRBV18 to TRBJ2-2; 7 positions match TRBD1. V shed 4 bases and J 1 base; nucleotides not matched to a gene: 3. The CDR3 runs to 15 residues. Per germline, CDR1 KGHSH and CDR2 LQKENI. The CDR3 loop is CASSLRTGNTGELFF. The CDR3 coding sequence is TGTGCCAGCTCACTACGGACAGGGAACACCGGGGAGCTGTTTTTT.

This clonotype was counted many times. The J gene is TRBJ2-3, the V gene TRBV2; D is ambiguous. The CDR3 has 13 residues. Germline V gene lookup returns CDR1 SNHLY and CDR2 FYNNEI. Trimming left V 4 bases short and J 1 base short, with 6 bases between. The CDR3 bases are TGTGCCAGCAGTGTATATGGCACAGATACGCAGTATTTT. Its translation: CASSVYGTDTQYF. Full variable domain (rest looked up from reference TRBV2 and TRBJ2-3): EPEVTQTPSHQVTQMGQEVILRCVPISNHLYFYWYRQILGQKVEFLVSFYNNEISEKSEIFDDQFSVERPDGSNFTLKIRSTKLEDSAMYFCASSVYGTDTQYFGPGTRLTVL.

This clonotype appeared many times. The chain links TRBV10-2 to TRBJ2-1, with unresolved D. Germline CDR1 WSHSY, CDR2 SAAADI. V was trimmed by 3 bases and J by 9 bases, leaving 15 bases between them. CDR3 length: 14 residues. The CDR3 nucleotides are TGCGCCAGCAGTGACAGGCTAGTTTTTAGTGAGCAGTTCTTC. Amino acids: CASSDRLVFSEQFF.

The rearrangement uses TRBV5-1 and TRBJ2-1; 7 bases are a match to TRBD1. The CDR3 has 15 residues. Germline values: CDR1 SGHRS, CDR2 YFSETQ. Trimming cost V 6 bases and J 4 bases; bases outside gene matches: 10. The chain's CDR3 is CASTLGWTGYNEQFF. The CDR3, as DNA: TGCGCCAGCACCCTCGGGTGGACAGGTTACAATGAGCAGTTCTTC.

V usage is TRBV4-1 and J usage is TRBJ1-3; D gene ambiguous. The V and J ends lost 2 bases and 3 bases respectively, with 8 bases between them. Germline loops: CDR1 MGHRA, CDR2 YSYEKL. CDR3 length: 14 residues. The CDR3 nucleotides read TGCGCCAGCAGCCAATACTATCTTGGAAACACCATATATTTT. It yields the protein CASSQYYLGNTIYF.

The chain is built from TRBV6-1 and TRBJ2-2, with a weak D call TRBD1 (5 bases). Germline CDR1 MNHNS, CDR2 SASEGT. The CDR3 runs 15 residues. V gave up 3 bases and J gave up 4 bases, with 12 bases separating them. The CDR3 region has the DNA TGTGCCAGCAGTGAGTCAGGAAGGGGCACCGGGGAGCTGTTTTTT. Amino acids: CASSESGRGTGELFF.

This clonotype was detected only a few times. It may be a read error: a sequence one base away is much more abundant. J is TRBJ1-5 and V is TRBV2; D perhaps matches TRBD1 (6 bases). Germline values: CDR1 SNHLY, CDR2 FYNNEI. The length of the CDR3 is 15 residues. CDR3: CAGSSRGATNQPQHF. DNA of the CDR3: TGTGCCGGCAGTTCGAGGGGGGCTACCAATCAGCCCCAGCATTTT.

The gene calls are TRBV2 and TRBJ1-2, with D tentatively TRBD1 (5 bases). Trimming removed 4 bases from V and 8 bases from J, with 17 bases in between. CDR1 is SNHLY, CDR2 FYNNEI, per germline. There are 14 residues in the CDR3. The CDR3 DNA follows: TGTGCCAGCAGTGTTGGCAGGGACGCGCAAGGCTACACCTTC. Translating it yields CASSVGRDAQGYTF.

V is TRBV7-9 and J is TRBJ2-2; 8 bases fit TRBD1. The junction had 11 bases not matched to a gene; V was cut back by 4 bases and J by 4 bases. This CDR3 contains 17 residues. CDR1 SEHNR and CDR2 FQNEAQ come from the germline V gene (reference sequence). CDR3 protein: CASSSYRDRRSTGELFF. CDR3 sequence (DNA): TGTGCCAGCAGCTCGTACCGGGACAGGAGGTCCACCGGGGAGCTGTTTTTT.

This clonotype was observed many times. The gene calls are TRBV7-9 and TRBJ2-1, with a tentative D call TRBD2 (6 bases). V was clipped by 8 bases and J by 6 bases, with 14 bases between them. The germline V gene encodes CDR1 SEHNR and CDR2 FQNEAQ (reference sequence). This CDR3 contains 13 residues. CDR3 DNA sequence: TGTGCCAGCCGGTCGGGACTCGGCAATGAGCAGTTCTTC. Its translation: CASRSGLGNEQFF.

Of note for this clonotype: Compared with germline, one end of the junction differs, possibly owing to a read error. The J gene is TRBJ1-2, the V gene TRBV20-1; unclear D gene. The V gene's germline CDR1 is DFQATT and CDR2 SNEGSKA (reference sequence). CDR3 length: 11 amino acids. The CDR3: CNARGTGGYTF. The CDR3 coding sequence is TGCAATGCTAGAGGTACGGGGGGCTACACCTTC.

The table lists this clonotype with a few counts. The chain recombines TRBV4-2 with TRBJ2-1; D unresolved. V was clipped by 0 bases and J by 0 bases, with 6 bases between them. Germline values: CDR1 LGHNA, CDR2 YNFKEQ. There are 15 residues in the CDR3. The CDR3 region has the DNA TGTGCCAGCAGCCAAGACAGCTACTCCTACAATGAGCAGTTCTTC. Its protein is CASSQDSYSYNEQFF.

This clonotype was seen at least ten times. The gene calls are TRBV28 and TRBJ1-5, with TRBD1 matching 9 bases. In germline, CDR1 is MDHEN, CDR2 SYDVKM. There are 17 residues in the CDR3. V shed 2 bases, J shed 5 bases, and the junction held 10 bases outside the gene matches. The DNA of the CDR3 is TGTGCCAGCAGTTTACGCGCCTGGACAGGGGAATATCAGCCCCAGCATTTT. Amino acid sequence: CASSLRAWTGEYQPQHF.

This clonotype came up many times. The J gene is TRBJ2-3, the V gene TRBV27; TRBD2 matches at 8 bases. The J segment lost 3 bases and the V segment lost 7 bases, leaving 12 bases of the junction unmatched. Germline V gene data show CDR1 as MNHEY and CDR2 as SMNVEV (reference sequence). CDR3 size: 16 residues. CDR3 in amino acids: CASIDRAGVSTDTQYF. Here the CDR3 DNA reads TGTGCCAGCATCGATCGAGCGGGAGTTTCGACAGATACGCAGTATTTT.

The rearrangement uses TRBV5-5 and TRBJ2-7, with D perhaps TRBD1 (5 bases). CDR1 is SGHKS, CDR2 YYEKEE, per germline (reference sequence). Trimming left V 4 bases short and J 2 bases short, with 16 bases between. This CDR3 contains 15 residues. The CDR3 region has the DNA TGTGCCAGCAGCCTCCGGTCGGACATAGCCTACGAGCAGTACTTC. Translated: CASSLRSDIAYEQYF.